This T cell receptor beta chain emerged from a study of blood T cell repertoires in COVID-19. At the level of the study: Spain, Italy and the United States supplied samples that represented acute and convalescent COVID-19. T cells, B-cell-depleted T cells, or PBMCs supplied cDNA or gDNA.

The authors' processing: From reference gene primer amplification, estimates of nucleated cell counts were derived. Measured with immunoSEQ multiplex PCR; TCRdb has only the in-frame clones, and not every one. That table is the source of V, J and clone size, and D and trimming were worked out from the DNA. This sample yields some 52,000 clones, of which 80% to 85% are seen a single time; under 3% belongs to the top ten. Concerning this clone itself: Lacking the conserved final phenylalanine or tryptophan, this CDR3 likely reflects a read error. Because the CDR3's place on the DNA is in doubt, the DNA is left out and the CDR3 is given as listed by TCRdb.

The source is a man aged 45 to 65 with acute or convalescent COVID-19. The sample taken for sequencing was peripheral blood.

Here the CDR3 reads CAISAGERDSEHY. This chain uses TRBV10-3 with TRBJ2-3; TRBD1 is the table's D call and was not checked against the DNA. The CDR3 adds up to 13 amino acids, both ends counted. Germline CDR1 reads ENHRY; CDR2 reads SYGVKD.